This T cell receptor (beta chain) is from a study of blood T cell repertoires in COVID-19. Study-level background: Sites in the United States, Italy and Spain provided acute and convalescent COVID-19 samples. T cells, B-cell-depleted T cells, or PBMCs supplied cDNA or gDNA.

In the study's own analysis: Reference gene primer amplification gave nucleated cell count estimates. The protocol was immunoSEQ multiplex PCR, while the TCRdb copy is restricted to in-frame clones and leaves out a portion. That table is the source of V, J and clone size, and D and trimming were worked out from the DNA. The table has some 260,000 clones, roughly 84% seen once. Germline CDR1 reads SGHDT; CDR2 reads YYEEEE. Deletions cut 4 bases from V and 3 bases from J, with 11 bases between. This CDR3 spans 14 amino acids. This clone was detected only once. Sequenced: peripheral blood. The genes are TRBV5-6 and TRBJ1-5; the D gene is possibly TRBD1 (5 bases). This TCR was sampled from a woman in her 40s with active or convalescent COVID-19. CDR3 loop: CASSDTGTNQPQHF. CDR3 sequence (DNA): TGTGCCAGCAGCGACACAGGTACCAATCAGCCCCAGCATTTT.